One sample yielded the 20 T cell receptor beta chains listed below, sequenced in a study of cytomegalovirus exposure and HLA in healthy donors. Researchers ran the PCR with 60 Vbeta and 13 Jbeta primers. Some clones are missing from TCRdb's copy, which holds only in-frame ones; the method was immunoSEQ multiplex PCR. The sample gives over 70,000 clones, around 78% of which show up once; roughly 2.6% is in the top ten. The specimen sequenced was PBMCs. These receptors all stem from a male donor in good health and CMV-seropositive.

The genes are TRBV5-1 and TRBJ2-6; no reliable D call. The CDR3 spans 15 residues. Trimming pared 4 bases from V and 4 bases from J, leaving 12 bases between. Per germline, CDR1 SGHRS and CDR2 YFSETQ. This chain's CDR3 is CASSPQSVGANVLTF. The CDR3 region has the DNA TGCGCCAGCAGCCCCCAGTCTGTCGGGGCCAACGTCCTGACTTTC.

The CDR3 DNA reads as TGTGCCAGCAGCGTAGTGGTGTCAGGTCACACCGGGGAGCTGTTTTTT. Its protein is CASSVVVSGHTGELFF. V and J are TRBV9 and TRBJ2-2; D remains unclear. V was trimmed by 0 bases and J by 3 bases, leaving 12 bases between them. CDR1 and CDR2 from the germline V gene are SGDLS and YYNGEE. The CDR3 has 16 amino acids. Full variable domain (outside the CDR3, taken from reference TRBV9 and TRBJ2-2): DSGVTQTPKHLITATGQRVTLRCSPRSGDLSVYWYQQSLDQGLQFLIQYYNGEERAKGNILERFSAQQFPDLHSELNLSSLELGDSALYFCASSVVVSGHTGELFFGEGSRLTVL.

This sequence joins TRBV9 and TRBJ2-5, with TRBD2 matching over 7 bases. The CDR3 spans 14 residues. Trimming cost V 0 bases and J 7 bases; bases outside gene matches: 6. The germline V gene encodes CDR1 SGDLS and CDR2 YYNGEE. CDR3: CASSVAGGGGTQYF. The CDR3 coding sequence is TGTGCCAGCAGCGTAGCGGGAGGCGGGGGGACCCAGTACTTC.

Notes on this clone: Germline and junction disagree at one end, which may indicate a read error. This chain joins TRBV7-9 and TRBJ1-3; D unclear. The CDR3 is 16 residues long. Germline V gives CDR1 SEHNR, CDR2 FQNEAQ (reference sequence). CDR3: CSSRLGGSRLGNTIYF. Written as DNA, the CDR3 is TGTTCCAGCAGATTAGGCGGGAGCCGACTTGGAAACACCATATATTTT.

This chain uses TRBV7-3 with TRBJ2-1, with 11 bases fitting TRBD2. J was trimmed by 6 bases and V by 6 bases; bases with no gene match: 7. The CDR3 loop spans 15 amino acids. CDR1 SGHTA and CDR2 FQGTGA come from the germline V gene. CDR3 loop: CASSTSGRGGNEQFF. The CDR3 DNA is TGTGCCAGCAGTACTAGCGGGAGAGGCGGCAATGAGCAGTTCTTC.

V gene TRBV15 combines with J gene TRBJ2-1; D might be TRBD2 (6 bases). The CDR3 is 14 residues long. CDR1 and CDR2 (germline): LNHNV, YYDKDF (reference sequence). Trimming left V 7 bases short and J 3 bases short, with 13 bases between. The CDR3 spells CATTAGTDYNEQFF. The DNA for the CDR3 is TGTGCCACCACAGCCGGGACTGACTACAATGAGCAGTTCTTC. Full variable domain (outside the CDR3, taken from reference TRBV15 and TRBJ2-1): DAMVIQNPRYQVTQFGKPVTLSCSQTLNHNVMYWYQQKSSQAPKLLFHYYDKDFNNEADTPDNFQSRRPNTSFCFLDIRSPGLGDTAMYLCATTAGTDYNEQFFGPGTRLTVL.

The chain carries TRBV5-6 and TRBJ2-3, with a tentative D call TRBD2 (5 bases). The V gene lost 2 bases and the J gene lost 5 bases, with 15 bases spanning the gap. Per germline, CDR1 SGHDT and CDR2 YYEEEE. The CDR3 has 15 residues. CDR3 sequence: CASSFKMLAEDTQYF. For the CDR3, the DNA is TGTGCCAGCAGCTTTAAAATGCTAGCCGAAGATACGCAGTATTTT.

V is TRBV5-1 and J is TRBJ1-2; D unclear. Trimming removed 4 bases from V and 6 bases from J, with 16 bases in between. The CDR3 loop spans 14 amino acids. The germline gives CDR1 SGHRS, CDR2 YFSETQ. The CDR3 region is CASSAQVLGNGYTF. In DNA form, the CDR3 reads TGCGCCAGCAGCGCGCAGGTTTTAGGTAATGGCTACACCTTC.

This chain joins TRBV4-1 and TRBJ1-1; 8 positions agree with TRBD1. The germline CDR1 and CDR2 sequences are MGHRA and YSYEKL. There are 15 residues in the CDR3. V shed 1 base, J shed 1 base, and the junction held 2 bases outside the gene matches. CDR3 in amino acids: CASSQVDRENTEAFF. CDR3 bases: TGCGCCAGCAGCCAAGTGGACAGGGAGAACACTGAAGCTTTCTTT.

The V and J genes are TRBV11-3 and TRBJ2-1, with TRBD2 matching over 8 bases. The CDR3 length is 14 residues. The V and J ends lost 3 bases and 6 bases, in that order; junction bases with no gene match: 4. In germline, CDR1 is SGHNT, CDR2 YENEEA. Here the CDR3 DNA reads TGTGCCAGCAGCTTCACGGGAGGGATCAATGAGCAGTTCTTC. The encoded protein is CASSFTGGINEQFF.

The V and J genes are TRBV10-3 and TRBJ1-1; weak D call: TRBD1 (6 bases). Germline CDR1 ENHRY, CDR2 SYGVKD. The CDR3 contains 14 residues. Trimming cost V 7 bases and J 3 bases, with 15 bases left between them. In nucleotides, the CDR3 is TGTGCCATCACCCAGACTCAGGGGTACACTGAAGCTTTCTTT. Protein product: CAITQTQGYTEAFF.

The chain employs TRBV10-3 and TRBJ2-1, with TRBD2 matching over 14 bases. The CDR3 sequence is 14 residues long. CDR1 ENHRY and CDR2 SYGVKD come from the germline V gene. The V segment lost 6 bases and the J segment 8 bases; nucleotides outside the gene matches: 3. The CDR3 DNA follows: TGTGCCATCAGGACTAGCGGGAGGGGGTATGAGCAGTTCTTC. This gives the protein CAIRTSGRGYEQFF.

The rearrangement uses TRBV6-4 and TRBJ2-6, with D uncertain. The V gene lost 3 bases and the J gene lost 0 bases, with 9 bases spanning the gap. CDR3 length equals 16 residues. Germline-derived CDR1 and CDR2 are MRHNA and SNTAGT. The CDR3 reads CASSEGGYSGANVLTF. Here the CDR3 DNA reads TGTGCCAGCAGTGAAGGCGGATACTCTGGGGCCAACGTCCTGACTTTC.

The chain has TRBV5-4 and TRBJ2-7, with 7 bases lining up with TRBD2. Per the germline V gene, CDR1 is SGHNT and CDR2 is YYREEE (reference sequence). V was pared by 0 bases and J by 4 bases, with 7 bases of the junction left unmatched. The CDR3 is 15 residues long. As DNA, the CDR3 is TGTGCCAGCAGCTTGGAGGGCGGGAGAAGGTACGAGCAGTACTTC. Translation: CASSLEGGRRYEQYF.

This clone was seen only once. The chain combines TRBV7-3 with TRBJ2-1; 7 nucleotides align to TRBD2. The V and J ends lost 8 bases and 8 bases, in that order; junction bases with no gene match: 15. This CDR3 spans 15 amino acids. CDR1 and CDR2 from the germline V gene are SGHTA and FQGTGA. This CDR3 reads CASGMGGSKIHEQFF. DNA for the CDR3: TGTGCCAGCGGGATGGGCGGGAGTAAGATCCATGAGCAGTTCTTC.

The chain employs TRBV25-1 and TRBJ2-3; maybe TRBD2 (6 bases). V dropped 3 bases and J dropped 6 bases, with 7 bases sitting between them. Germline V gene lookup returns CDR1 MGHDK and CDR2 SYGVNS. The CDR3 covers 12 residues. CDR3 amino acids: CASSDGGDTQYF. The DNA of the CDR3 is TGTGCCAGCAGTGATGGAGGGGATACGCAGTATTTT.

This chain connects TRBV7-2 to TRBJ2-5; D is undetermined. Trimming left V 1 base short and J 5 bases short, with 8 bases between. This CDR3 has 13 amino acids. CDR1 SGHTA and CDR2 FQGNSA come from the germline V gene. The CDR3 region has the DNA TGTGCCAGCAGCTTAGGACAAGTGGAGACCCAGTACTTC. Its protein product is CASSLGQVETQYF.

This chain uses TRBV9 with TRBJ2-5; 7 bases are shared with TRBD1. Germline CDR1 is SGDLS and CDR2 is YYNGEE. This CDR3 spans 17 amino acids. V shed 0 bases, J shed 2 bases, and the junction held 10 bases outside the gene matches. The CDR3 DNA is TGTGCCAGCAGCGTAGCTTCGAGTTCCAGGGGGCAAGAGACCCAGTACTTC. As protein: CASSVASSSRGQETQYF.

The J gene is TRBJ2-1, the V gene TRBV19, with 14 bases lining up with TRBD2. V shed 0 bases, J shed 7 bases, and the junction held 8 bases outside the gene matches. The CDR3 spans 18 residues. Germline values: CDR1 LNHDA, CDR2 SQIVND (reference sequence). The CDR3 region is CASSIDETSGRARNEQFF. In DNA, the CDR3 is TGTGCCAGTAGTATAGATGAGACTAGCGGGAGGGCCAGAAATGAGCAGTTCTTC.

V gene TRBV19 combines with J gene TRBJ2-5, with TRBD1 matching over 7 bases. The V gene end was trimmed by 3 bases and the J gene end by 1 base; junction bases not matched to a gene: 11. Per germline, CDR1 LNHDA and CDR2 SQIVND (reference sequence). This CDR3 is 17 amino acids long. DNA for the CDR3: TGTGCCAGTAGTATCAGGGGGTCCATGGGCGTCCAAGAGACCCAGTACTTC. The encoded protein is CASSIRGSMGVQETQYF.